This record concerns one TCR beta chain sequence. Its antigen is unknown. V lost 7 bases, J lost 4 bases, and 8 bases lay in between. The CDR3 length is 13 residues. The data originate from a study of T cells in Graves' hyperthyroidism and ophthalmopathy. Study-level findings and limits: Most clonotypes expanded in thyroid above 0.001 were likewise present in blood. Model-based prediction identified ophthalmopathy a median around seven months prior to its onset.

RNA transcripts were the template for amplifying TCR beta CDR3 regions. First-round RT-PCR of the TCR CDR3 relied on the HTBI primer set. TCRdb reanalysed the multiplex PCR reads using MiXCR and keeps one entry per CDR3 protein. This repertoire shows about 420,000 distinct CDR3 sequences, about an eighth found once; its top ten account for about 5%. The source material was blood. This clonotype was obtained from a woman aged 18 to 35 with Graves' hyperthyroidism. The chain is built from TRBV12-3 or TRBV12-4 and TRBJ2-6, with D possibly TRBD2 on 5 matching bases. The DNA for the CDR3 is TGTGCCAGCACTCCTAGCGGGGCCAACGTCCTGACTTTC. It specifies CASTPSGANVLTF.